Given below is one T cell receptor (beta chain) in context. The entry originates in a study of T cell changes during pregnancy in multiple sclerosis. Some clones are missing from TCRdb's copy, which holds only in-frame ones; the method was immunoSEQ multiplex PCR. The profile shows about 92,000 clones, around 92% of them singletons. CDR3 length: 18 residues. V was clipped by 4 bases and J by 0 bases, with 22 bases between them. This chain joins TRBV23-1 and TRBJ2-7, with D maybe TRBD2 (6 bases). TRBV23-1 qualifies as an ORF whose function is uncertain. The sample in question was peripheral blood, obtained in the third trimester of pregnancy. The receptor was derived from a female donor with multiple sclerosis, enrolled in a pregnancy study. The CDR3 sequence: CASSLPPQRRGSSYEQYF. In DNA, the CDR3 is TGCGCCAGCAGTCTCCCCCCCCAGAGGAGGGGAAGCTCCTACGAGCAGTACTTC.